This paragraph reports one TCR beta chain. The antigen is unknown. Here immunoSEQ multiplex PCR was the method, and the copy in TCRdb shows in-frame clones only, minus some. Of over 120,000 clones detected, approximately 90% appear once; the ten largest clones hold roughly 6.4%. There are 13 residues in the CDR3. Germline V gene lookup returns CDR1 SNHLY and CDR2 FYNNEI. The V end lost 5 bases, the J end lost 8 bases, and 15 bases lay between the germline ends. This sample was included in a study of cytomegalovirus exposure and HLA in healthy donors. Whole-study context: The roughly 120 validation repertoires, a later analysis reported, used the same platform as the approximately 670 first-cohort repertoires. Study results and caveats: For cytomegalovirus status, the classifier reportedly gave diagnoses with high specificity and sensitivity. Specific recognition of CMV antigens was confirmed in vitro for a few chains (all CMV-associated).

The sample was PBMCs. The sequence was obtained from a woman aged 25 to 39 in good health and CMV-seropositive. The rearrangement joins TRBV2 to TRBJ1-2; D gene ambiguous. The CDR3 DNA follows: TGTGCCAGCAGTCAGGAAAAGAACTGGGGCTACACCTTC. Its protein product is CASSQEKNWGYTF. The whole variable domain, filled in from reference TRBV2 and TRBJ1-2, reads EPEVTQTPSHQVTQMGQEVILRCVPISNHLYFYWYRQILGQKVEFLVSFYNNEISEKSEIFDDQFSVERPDGSNFTLKIRSTKLEDSAMYFCASSQEKNWGYTFGSGTRLTVV.